Listed here are 5 T cell receptor beta chains from one sample, sequenced in a study of blood T cell repertoires in COVID-19. Some clones are missing from TCRdb's copy, which holds only in-frame ones; the method was immunoSEQ multiplex PCR. The sample has about 6,600 clones; 89% are singletons. The specimen was peripheral blood. Receptor source: a human donor in a cohort sampled during active COVID-19. The donor label of this sample is uncertain.

The rearrangement links TRBV27 to TRBJ1-6; the D gene is possibly TRBD1 (6 bases). Per the germline V gene, CDR1 is MNHEY and CDR2 is SMNVEV (reference sequence). The CDR3 sequence is 14 residues long. Trimming shortened V by 4 bases and J by 6 bases, and 10 bases separated the two germline ends. CDR3 region: CASSYNRANSPLHF. As DNA, the CDR3 is TGTGCCAGCAGTTACAACAGGGCTAATTCACCCCTCCACTTT.

The CDR3 DNA sequence: TGTGCCAGCAGCCAGCCGGGGAGGGTTATGAGGAACACTGAAGCTTTCTTT. This codes for CASSQPGRVMRNTEAFF. The chain employs TRBV3-1 (or the pseudogene TRBV3-2) and TRBJ1-1; no clear D. V was shortened by 3 bases and J by 1 base, with 18 bases between the two germline ends. The CDR3 contains 17 residues. Looked up from germline, CDR1 is LGHDT and CDR2 is YNNKEL (reference sequence).

The rearrangement uses TRBV14 and TRBJ2-5; a weak D match, TRBD2 (5 bases). This CDR3 spans 14 amino acids. Germline CDR1 and CDR2: SGHDN and FVKESK. Deletions cut 0 bases from V and 9 bases from J, with 14 bases between. In DNA, the CDR3 is TGTGCCAGCAGCCAAGACCCCCCTCACGGGGCCCAGTACTTC. Amino acids: CASSQDPPHGAQYF.

The CDR3 loop reads CASSADRNYEQYF. The DNA of the CDR3 is TGTGCCAGCAGTGCGGACAGAAACTACGAGCAGTACTTC. This rearrangement joins TRBV2 to TRBJ2-7; possible D gene TRBD1, 6 bases. Trimming cost V 4 bases and J 3 bases, with 10 bases left between them. The germline V gene encodes CDR1 SNHLY and CDR2 FYNNEI. The CDR3 is 13 residues long. Full variable domain (outside the CDR3, taken from reference TRBV2 and TRBJ2-7): EPEVTQTPSHQVTQMGQEVILRCVPISNHLYFYWYRQILGQKVEFLVSFYNNEISEKSEIFDDQFSVERPDGSNFTLKIRSTKLEDSAMYFCASSADRNYEQYFGPGTRLTVT.

V and J are TRBV6-5 and TRBJ2-1; 11 nucleotides match TRBD2. CDR1 and CDR2 (germline): MNHEY, SVGAGI. Germline trimming cut 6 bases from V and 2 bases from J; bases unmatched to any gene: 3. The CDR3 contains 15 residues. The CDR3 DNA sequence: TGTGCCAGCAGCCAGACTAGCGGGACCTACAATGAGCAGTTCTTC. Translated: CASSQTSGTYNEQFF.